This TCR beta chain originates from a study of radiation and T cells in renal cell carcinoma. Looking at the study overall: Nephrectomy followed 15 Gy stereotactic body radiation by 4 weeks. General study results and limits: In blood, top tumor clones expanded by 2 weeks, shrinking by 4.

The CDR3 loop spans 14 amino acids. From germline, CDR1 is MNHEY and CDR2 SVGAGI. The V gene end was trimmed by 10 bases and the J gene end by 4 bases; junction bases not matched to a gene: 8. Regarding time point: baseline pretreatment blood. Documented treatment: 15 Gy SBRT to primary tumor, nephrectomy 4 weeks later. On this clone itself: Antigen: not known.

Assay used: immunoSEQ multiplex PCR; TCRdb lists only in-frame clones, some missing. Here the sample spans around 94,000 clones, 86% being singletons. Sample: blood, taken from a patient whose treatment included radiotherapy and nephrectomy. The clonotype was recovered from a man over 45 with renal cell carcinoma. The chain employs TRBV6-5 and TRBJ2-7, with 12 bases identical to TRBD2. CDR3 sequence (DNA): TGTGCCACCGCACGGACTAGCGGGGCTTACGAGCAGTACTTC. Encoded protein: CATARTSGAYEQYF.